This T cell receptor beta chain stems from a study of immune characterization of retroperitoneal liposarcoma. Via MiXCR, TCRdb re-called the PCR reads, giving one row per CDR3 protein. The table lists around 6,100 distinct CDR3 sequences, about 26% of them singletons. V gave up 10 bases and J gave up 3 bases, with 17 bases separating them. The germline V gene has CDR1 ENHRY and CDR2 SYGVKD. The CDR3 has 14 residues. The sample holds many counts of this clonotype. Specimen: tumor tissue. The genes are TRBV10-3 and TRBJ2-3; tentative D call: TRBD2 (7 bases). The clonotype comes from a female donor with retroperitoneal liposarcoma. The CDR3, as DNA: TGTGCCACCATGACTAGCCAGGGGACAGATACGCAGTATTTT. Amino acid sequence: CATMTSQGTDTQYF.